This TCR beta chain came from a study of human T cells and chemical hapten exposure (dated by TCRdb to the early 2020s). Regarding the study in general: For sensitization, 2% DPC in acetone was applied to a roughly 2 cm by roughly 2 cm area of upper inner arm skin. Libraries were pooled for sequencing, and per-sample TCR yields varied mainly because of small differences in library volumes within the pool. Weekly therapeutic DPC doses were additionally applied to the scalp of patients throughout the approximately 25-week study period. The mostly female patient cohort included alopecia areata with under or over 50% scalp involvement, alopecia totalis and alopecia universalis. Peripheral blood TCR repertoire changes were tracked in vivo in alopecia patients during primary and secondary sensitization to the hapten diphenylcyclopropenone (DPC). Patch testing was done on the upper back using Finn chambers containing 0.01% DPC, and results were scored after 6 days according to International Contact Dermatitis Research Group standards. Blood for TCR sequencing was provided by twenty-nine alopecia patients at one to four time points (pre-sensitization, 2, 6 and 24 weeks). Blood was sampled from patients pre-sensitization (week 0) and at 2, 6 and about 24 weeks after DPC sensitization. What the authors observed across the whole study: After repeated subsampling, the strength of the expansion versus patch-test correlation and the threshold at which it became significant changed. A positive correlation was found between the number of PT1 expanded TCRs and patch test score, with significance reached at thresholds 8, 16 and 32 but not 4. Expanded TCRs formed significantly more large CDR3 similarity clusters than pre-sensitization or healthy control sets, consistent with antigen-driven responses. Because every patient had alopecia, a presumed autoimmune disease, the patients' immune response might differ from that of healthy individuals. DPC sensitization did not change how many TCRs were above 1 in 1000 frequency, and no evidence was found of alterations in global repertoire structure.

CDR1 is given as DFQATT and CDR2 as SNEGSKA, both from the germline V gene (reference sequence). The CDR3 measures 15 amino acids from cysteine to phenylalanine. The read is trimmed to its CDR3 DNA, 45 bases read in frame from base 1. Cut back by 2 bases and 0 bases, the V and J ends lie 12 bases apart. This clonotype was counted ten times or more. What antigen it recognizes has not been identified. No quality values exist for individual bases; no much larger clone is one base distant. What the time point label conveys for this sample: patch test 2, 6 weeks after DPC sensitization. The label giving this sample's treatment or condition can be read as: therapeutic diphenylcyclopropenone sensitization with weekly scalp DPC. At each patch-test visit, blood was drawn before the patch test was applied. Patients were considered eligible if aged 18 to 70, diagnosed with alopecia and deemed suitable for DPC therapy, and patients were excluded if pregnant. Total RNA was extracted from unfractionated whole blood collected in Tempus Blood RNA tubes.

Library preparation was by RACE. Sequencing relied on a NextSeq 500. During library preparation, unique molecular identifiers were attached to individual cDNA molecules so that TCRs could be counted in a quantitative, reproducible way. Both TCR alpha and TCR beta chains were sequenced from each blood RNA sample. In the authors' own workflow: The median number of TCRs per sample was approximately 98,000, ranging from roughly 20,000 to 700,000. The Decombinator software suite was used to annotate V, J and CDR3 in the TCR reads. For the PS versus PT1 abundance plots, all samples were subsampled to the same number of TCRs (28,000). Expanded TCRs were defined as absent before sensitization and observed at least eight times at the 2-week time point. The public reads were run again by TCRdb, first through fastp at Q25 and then through MiXCR, and only productive beta chains were kept. Rows merge per CDR3 protein into single entries with the most common DNA and genes. V and J calls and clone size were set by TCRdb, not the authors. Across this sample there are some 84,000 distinct CDR3 sequences, with under 11% seen only once. Clones ranked in the top ten supply 4.5% to 5% of the sample.

The material sequenced was whole blood, taken in connection with sensitization to the hapten diphenylcyclopropenone (DPC). The sequence was collected from a woman aged 45-65 years with alopecia areata. Some clones in this sample may be carry-over from other donors' samples. The sequence is built from TRBV20-1 and TRBJ2-3; TRBD1 is a weak D gene call, 6 bases matching. At the DNA level, the sequence is TGCAGTGCTAGATCGCCAGGGGCGAGCACAGATACGCAGTATTTT. Translation gives CSARSPGASTDTQYF.